Listed here are 21 T cell receptor beta chains from one sample, sequenced in a study of cytomegalovirus exposure and HLA in healthy donors. Amplification used 60 Vbeta primers and 13 Jbeta primers. Sequenced by immunoSEQ multiplex PCR; TCRdb stores in-frame clones only, minus some. The table has about 180,000 clones, over 60% seen once. The sequenced sample was PBMCs. The source is a man in his forties in good health and CMV-seronegative.

In its sample, this clone was seen once. The rearrangement links TRBV7-2 to TRBJ2-2; 7 nucleotides align to TRBD1. The germline V gene has CDR1 SGHTA and CDR2 FQGNSA. This CDR3 contains 15 residues. J lost 0 bases, V lost 5 bases, and 3 bases had no gene match. DNA for the CDR3: TGTGCCAGCAGCAAGGGACAGACGAACACCGGGGAGCTGTTTTTT. It encodes CASSKGQTNTGELFF.

The chain combines TRBV9 with TRBJ2-3; a weak D match, TRBD2 (5 bases). The CDR3 loop spans 15 amino acids. The germline V gene encodes CDR1 SGDLS and CDR2 YYNGEE. Between the trimmed V and J ends, which lost 2 bases and 2 bases, there was a span of 12 bases. CDR3 amino acids: CASSVISEVTDTQYF. CDR3 in DNA: TGTGCCAGCAGCGTCATTAGCGAGGTCACAGATACGCAGTATTTT.

This rearrangement joins TRBV5-1 to TRBJ1-2, with 8 nucleotides matching TRBD1. V dropped 3 bases and J dropped 3; count of bases not matched to a gene: 10. Germline CDR1 reads SGHRS; CDR2 reads YFSETQ. The length of the CDR3 is 16 residues. CDR3: CASSSLSGGNDYGYTF. In nucleotides, the CDR3 is TGCGCCAGCAGCTCTCTCTCAGGGGGCAACGACTATGGCTACACCTTC.

In the case of this clone: A junction end diverges from the germline sequence, so it may reflect a read error. The chain uses TRBV5-1 and TRBJ2-7; 9 positions agree with TRBD2. The CDR3 has 17 residues. Germline V lookup: CDR1 SGHRS, CDR2 YFSETQ. The CDR3 loop reads CASSQGVAGVSSCEQYF. Written as DNA, the CDR3 is TGCGCCAGCAGCCAAGGAGTAGCGGGAGTCTCCTCCTGCGAGCAGTACTTC.

This sequence joins TRBV7-2 and TRBJ2-7, with a possible D match to TRBD1 (6 bases). Trimming shortened V by 4 bases and J by 5 bases, and 9 bases separated the two germline ends. Germline CDR1 and CDR2: SGHTA and FQGNSA. This CDR3 is 12 amino acids long. This CDR3 reads CASSSQGNEQYF. The CDR3, as DNA: TGTGCCAGCAGCTCGCAGGGGAACGAGCAGTACTTC.

This clone appeared a single time. This rearrangement joins TRBV7-2 to TRBJ2-5; 7 positions agree with TRBD1. Unmatched junction bases numbered 12, after V lost 3 bases and J lost 5 bases. Germline lookup yields CDR1 SGHTA and CDR2 FQGNSA. The CDR3 sequence is 16 residues long. The CDR3 region has the DNA TGTGCCAGCAGCTTGGACAGGAGCGCTGTCGGGGAGACCCAGTACTTC. Its translation is CASSLDRSAVGETQYF.

The rearrangement links TRBV11-2 to TRBJ2-7; 8 bases align to TRBD1. Per the germline V gene, CDR1 is SGHAT and CDR2 is FQNNGV. The CDR3 length is 17 residues. The V and J ends lost 2 bases and 0 bases, in that order; junction bases with no gene match: 9. As DNA, the CDR3 is TGTGCCAGCAGCTTACCCGACAGGGGCGGAAACTCCTACGAGCAGTACTTC. It encodes CASSLPDRGGNSYEQYF.

This chain joins TRBV5-4 and TRBJ1-3; D is ambiguous. This CDR3 contains 15 residues. The germline V gene has CDR1 SGHNT and CDR2 YYREEE (reference sequence). The V gene lost 0 bases and the J gene lost 0 bases, with 7 bases spanning the gap. Here the CDR3 reads CASSLAGFSGNTIYF. The CDR3 bases are TGTGCCAGCAGCTTGGCGGGATTCTCTGGAAACACCATATATTTT.

The chain combines TRBV5-4 with TRBJ1-2; D remains unclear. Germline CDR1 is SGHNT and CDR2 is YYREEE (reference sequence). Trimming left V 4 bases short and J 3 bases short, with 13 bases between. This CDR3 is built from 14 residues. The CDR3 spells CASSLRDTDYGYTF. The CDR3 bases are TGTGCCAGCAGCCTCCGGGATACGGACTATGGCTACACCTTC.

This clone was recorded a few times. This sequence joins TRBV5-1 and TRBJ2-7; tentatively, D is TRBD1 (5 bases). The CDR3 totals 15 residues. Germline assignment: CDR1 SGHRS and CDR2 YFSETQ. Trimming cost V 7 bases and J 0 bases, with 17 bases left between them. CDR3 loop: CASGPDGAFSYEQYF. The DNA for the CDR3 is TGCGCCAGCGGCCCCGATGGGGCCTTCTCCTACGAGCAGTACTTC.

The chain uses TRBV7-9 and TRBJ2-1; 11 nucleotides agree with TRBD2. The CDR3 contains 15 residues. V lost 6 bases to trimming and J lost 5 bases; unmatched junction nucleotides: 6. Germline CDR1 reads SEHNR; CDR2 reads FQNEAQ (reference sequence). This CDR3 is CASRILAGVNNEQFF. DNA of the CDR3: TGTGCCAGCAGAATACTAGCGGGGGTGAACAATGAGCAGTTCTTC.

V and J are TRBV7-3 and TRBJ1-2; 11 nucleotides line up with TRBD1. Germline V lookup: CDR1 SGHTA, CDR2 FQGTGA. This CDR3 comprises 15 residues. J lost 8 bases, V lost 5 bases, and 10 bases had no gene match. CDR3 protein: CASSPGQGDFWGYTF. The CDR3 nucleotides are TGTGCCAGCAGCCCGGGACAGGGGGATTTTTGGGGCTACACCTTC.

A single count supports this clone. The chain recombines TRBV7-8 with TRBJ2-1; D unresolved. This CDR3 has 11 residues. V shed 3 bases and J shed 7 bases, with 4 bases lying between them. Per the germline V gene, CDR1 is SGHVS and CDR2 is FQNEAQ. The CDR3 sequence: CASSFGNEQFF. For the CDR3, the DNA is TGTGCCAGCAGCTTCGGGAATGAGCAGTTCTTC.

This rearrangement joins TRBV21-1 to TRBJ1-2. TRBV21-1 is designated a pseudogene. This CDR3 spans 13 amino acids. This CDR3 is CASSRRGGYGYTF. The CDR3 DNA follows: TGTGCCAGCAGCAGAAGGGGAGGGTATGGCTACACCTTC.

The chain joins TRBV9 to TRBJ1-3; a weak D match, TRBD1 (6 bases). CDR3 length: 14 amino acids. Deletions cut 0 bases from V and 4 bases from J, with 8 bases between. The V gene's germline CDR1 is SGDLS and CDR2 YYNGEE. The CDR3 loop is CASSVGQEGNTIYF. The CDR3 DNA follows: TGTGCCAGCAGCGTAGGACAGGAGGGAAACACCATATATTTT.

The V call is TRBV12-5, the J call TRBJ2-2; 7 bases line up with TRBD1. There are 18 residues in the CDR3. V trimming: 2 bases; J trimming: 5 bases; junction bases outside the gene matches: 14. Germline values: CDR1 LGHNT, CDR2 FRNRAP. CDR3 loop: CASGLPPPRQGDTGELFF. The CDR3 bases are TGTGCTAGTGGTTTGCCGCCCCCTCGACAGGGAGATACCGGGGAGCTGTTTTTT.

Here the CDR3 reads CASSLGGGGSSYEQYF. As DNA, the CDR3 is TGTGCCAGCAGCTTAGGTGGGGGAGGGAGTTCCTACGAGCAGTACTTC. The chain is built from TRBV7-9 and TRBJ2-7, with TRBD2 matching over 7 bases. CDR1 and CDR2 (germline): SEHNR, FQNEAQ (reference sequence). Unmatched junction bases numbered 7, after V lost 1 base and J lost 1 base. CDR3 length: 16 amino acids.

The gene calls are TRBV7-6 and TRBJ1-2; TRBD1 agrees at 10 bases. In germline, CDR1 is SGHVS, CDR2 FNYEAQ. Trimming took 1 base from V and 6 from J; bases not matched to a gene: 5. The CDR3 contains 15 residues. CDR3 in amino acids: CASSLEEGQGNGYTF. As DNA, the CDR3 is TGTGCCAGCAGCTTAGAAGAGGGACAGGGGAATGGCTACACCTTC.

The V call is TRBV7-9, the J call TRBJ2-2, with 8 bases aligning to TRBD2. Germline trimming cut 8 bases from V and 2 bases from J; bases unmatched to any gene: 10. CDR1 is SEHNR and CDR2 is FQNEAQ in the germline V gene (reference sequence). The CDR3 runs 16 residues. The CDR3 loop is CASVLAGGSNTGELFF. The CDR3 DNA is TGTGCCAGCGTGTTGGCGGGGGGCTCAAACACCGGGGAGCTGTTTTTT.

The rearrangement links TRBV6-6 to TRBJ2-6, with no clear D. Trimming took 6 bases from V and 2 from J, leaving 14 bases between them. The CDR3 spans 16 residues. Germline CDR1 is MNHNY and CDR2 is SVGAGI (reference sequence). The CDR3 loop is CASSSQLPTGANVLTF. The CDR3 DNA sequence: TGTGCCAGCAGCTCCCAACTCCCCACTGGGGCCAACGTCCTGACTTTC.

This sequence joins TRBV7-2 and TRBJ1-3; D unresolved. Germline values: CDR1 SGHTA, CDR2 FQGNSA. V was trimmed by 4 bases and J by 0 bases, leaving 4 bases between them. The CDR3 extends over 13 amino acids. The CDR3 bases are TGTGCCAGCAGCTCGTCCTCTGGAAACACCATATATTTT. Its protein is CASSSSSGNTIYF.